What follows describes a single T cell receptor (beta chain). Profiles of TCR beta VDJ and CDR3 were generated from a genomic DNA template. MiXCR was run by TCRdb on the reads, yielding one entry per CDR3 protein. The data show about 190,000 distinct CDR3 sequences, less than 65% seen once. This sample is part of a study of CD8+CD57+ T cells in acquired aplastic anemia. The length of the CDR3 is 13 residues. The germline gives CDR1 SEHNR, CDR2 FQNEAQ (reference sequence). J is TRBJ1-2 and V is TRBV7-9; no definite D call. The receptor was isolated from a human donor with severe aplastic anemia or a healthy control (not recorded which). Sample: sorted CD4+, CD8+, or CD8+CD57+ T cells (not recorded which) from PBMCs. The DNA of the CDR3 is TGTGGGGGAGGGAGTTCTCAACGCTATGGCTACACCTTC. It translates to CGGGSSQRYGYTF.